This T cell receptor beta chain was sequenced in a study of blood T cell repertoires in COVID-19. Looking at the study overall: Acute and convalescent COVID-19 samples came from the United States, Italy and Spain. PBMCs, B-cell-depleted T cells, or T cells provided the cDNA or gDNA that made up the material.

Per the original methods: Quantification of nucleated cells was approximated via reference gene primer amplification. Assay used: immunoSEQ multiplex PCR; TCRdb lists only in-frame clones, some missing. V and J calls plus clone size are reproduced from that table; the DNA served to infer D and trimming. The table records fewer than 500,000 clones, about 90% of them present only once. During active infection, Seattle patients enrolled and were then monitored through disease. Germline V gene sequence: CDR1 LNHDA, CDR2 SQIVND (reference sequence). The CDR3 consists of 14 residues. The V segment lost 5 bases and the J segment 7 bases; nucleotides outside the gene matches: 6.

The rearrangement uses TRBV19 and TRBJ2-1; TRBD1 matches at 9 bases. The specimen was peripheral blood. The clonotype originates from a young man with COVID-19, enrolled during active disease. The CDR3 nucleotides are TGTGCCAGTAGTTTAGGACAGGGGATAAATGAGCAGTTCTTC. Protein sequence: CASSLGQGINEQFF.